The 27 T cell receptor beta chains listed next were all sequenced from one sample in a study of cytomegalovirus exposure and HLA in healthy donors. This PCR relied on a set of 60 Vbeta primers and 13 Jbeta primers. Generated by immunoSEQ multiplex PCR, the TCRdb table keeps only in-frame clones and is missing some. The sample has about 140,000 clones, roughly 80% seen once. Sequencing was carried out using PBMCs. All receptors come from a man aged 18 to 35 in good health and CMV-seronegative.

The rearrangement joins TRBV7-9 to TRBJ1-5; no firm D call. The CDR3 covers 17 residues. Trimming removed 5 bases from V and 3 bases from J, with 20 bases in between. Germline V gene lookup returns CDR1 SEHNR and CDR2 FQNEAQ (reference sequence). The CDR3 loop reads CASSHWGTGEDNQPQHF. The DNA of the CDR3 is TGTGCCAGCAGCCATTGGGGTACCGGGGAGGACAATCAGCCCCAGCATTTT.

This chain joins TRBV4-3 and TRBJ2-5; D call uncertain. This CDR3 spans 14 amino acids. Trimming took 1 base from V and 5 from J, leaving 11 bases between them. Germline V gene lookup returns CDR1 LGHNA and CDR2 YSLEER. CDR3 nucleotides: TGCGCCAGCAGCCAAGGGCTAGTGGAGGAGACCCAGTACTTC. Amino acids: CASSQGLVEETQYF.

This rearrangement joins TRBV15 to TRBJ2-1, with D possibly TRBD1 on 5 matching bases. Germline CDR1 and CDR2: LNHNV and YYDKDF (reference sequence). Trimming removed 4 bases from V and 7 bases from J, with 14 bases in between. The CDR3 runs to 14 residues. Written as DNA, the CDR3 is TGTGCCACCAGCACGTCAGGGATGGAAAATGAGCAGTTCTTC. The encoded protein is CATSTSGMENEQFF.

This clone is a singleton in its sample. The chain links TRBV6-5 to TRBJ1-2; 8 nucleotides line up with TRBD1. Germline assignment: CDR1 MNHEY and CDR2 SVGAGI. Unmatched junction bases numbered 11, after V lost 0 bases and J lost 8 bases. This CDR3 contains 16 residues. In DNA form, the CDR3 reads TGTGCCAGCAGTTACTCCGGACAGGGAGGCCGCTGGGGCTACACCTTC. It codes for CASSYSGQGGRWGYTF.

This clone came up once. The CDR3 loop is CASSSTPTVYGYTF. In DNA, the CDR3 is TGTGCCAGCAGCTCAACCCCGACTGTCTATGGCTACACCTTC. The chain links TRBV7-9 to TRBJ1-2; D remains unclear. V lost 4 bases to trimming and J lost 4 bases, with 13 bases between them. CDR1 and CDR2 from the germline V gene are SEHNR and FQNEAQ (reference sequence). This CDR3 is built from 14 residues.

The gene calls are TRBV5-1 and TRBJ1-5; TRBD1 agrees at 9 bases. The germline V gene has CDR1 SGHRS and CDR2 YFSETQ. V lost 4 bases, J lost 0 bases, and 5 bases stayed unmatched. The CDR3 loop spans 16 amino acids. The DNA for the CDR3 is TGCGCCAGCAGCCTAGGGACAGGGAATAGCAATCAGCCCCAGCATTTT. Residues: CASSLGTGNSNQPQHF.

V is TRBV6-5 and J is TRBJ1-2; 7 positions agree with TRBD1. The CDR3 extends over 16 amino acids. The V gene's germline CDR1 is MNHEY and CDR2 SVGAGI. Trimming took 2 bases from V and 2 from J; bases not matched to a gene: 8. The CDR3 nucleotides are TGTGCCAGCAGTTACGGAAGGACAGGAACGAACTATGGCTACACCTTC. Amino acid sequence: CASSYGRTGTNYGYTF.

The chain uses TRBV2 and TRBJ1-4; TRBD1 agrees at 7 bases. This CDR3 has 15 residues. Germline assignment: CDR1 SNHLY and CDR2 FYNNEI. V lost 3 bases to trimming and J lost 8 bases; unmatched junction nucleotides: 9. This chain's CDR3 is CASSEVWTGGEKLFF. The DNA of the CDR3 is TGTGCCAGCAGTGAGGTCTGGACAGGAGGAGAAAAACTGTTTTTT. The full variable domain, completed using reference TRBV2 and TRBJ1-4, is EPEVTQTPSHQVTQMGQEVILRCVPISNHLYFYWYRQILGQKVEFLVSFYNNEISEKSEIFDDQFSVERPDGSNFTLKIRSTKLEDSAMYFCASSEVWTGGEKLFFGSGTQLSVL.

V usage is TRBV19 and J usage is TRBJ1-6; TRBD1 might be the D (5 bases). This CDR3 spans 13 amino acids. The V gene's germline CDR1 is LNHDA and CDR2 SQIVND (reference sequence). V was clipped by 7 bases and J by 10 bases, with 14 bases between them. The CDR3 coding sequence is TGTGCCAGTAATGGGGGTGCGGGATCACCCCTCCACTTT. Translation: CASNGGAGSPLHF.

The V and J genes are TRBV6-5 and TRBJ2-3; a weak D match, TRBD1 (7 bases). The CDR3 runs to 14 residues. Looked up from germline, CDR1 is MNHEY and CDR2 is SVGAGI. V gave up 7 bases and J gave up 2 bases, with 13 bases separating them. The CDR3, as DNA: TGTGCCAGCATGCGGGACAGAGCCACAGATACGCAGTATTTT. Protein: CASMRDRATDTQYF.

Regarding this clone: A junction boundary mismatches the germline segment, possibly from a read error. This CDR3 reads CSSSSLTEQGPEYQPQHF. CDR3 DNA: TGTTCCAGCAGCTCTCTCACGGAACAGGGCCCCGAGTATCAGCCCCAGCATTTT. The rearrangement uses TRBV7-9 and TRBJ1-5; TRBD1 might be the D (6 bases). In germline, CDR1 is SEHNR, CDR2 FQNEAQ (reference sequence). The CDR3 runs 18 residues.

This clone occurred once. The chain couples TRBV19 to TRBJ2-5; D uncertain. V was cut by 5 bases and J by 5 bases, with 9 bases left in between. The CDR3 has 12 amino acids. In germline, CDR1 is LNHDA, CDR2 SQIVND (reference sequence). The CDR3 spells CASSSGPETQYF. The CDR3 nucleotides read TGTGCCAGTAGTTCAGGTCCTGAGACCCAGTACTTC.

CDR3 in amino acids: CASIPRAGGRTTEAFF. DNA for the CDR3: TGTGCCAGCATCCCACGGGCAGGGGGAAGGACCACTGAAGCTTTCTTT. V usage is TRBV27 and J usage is TRBJ1-1; 7 positions agree with TRBD1. This CDR3 spans 16 amino acids. Germline CDR1 reads MNHEY; CDR2 reads SMNVEV (reference sequence). J was trimmed by 4 bases and V by 7 bases; bases with no gene match: 15.

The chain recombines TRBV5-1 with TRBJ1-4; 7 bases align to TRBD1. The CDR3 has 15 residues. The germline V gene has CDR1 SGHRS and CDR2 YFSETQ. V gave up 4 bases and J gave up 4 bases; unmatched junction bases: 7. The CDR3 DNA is TGCGCCAGCAGCCCCCAGGGGGGCCTTAATGAAAAACTGTTTTTT. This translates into CASSPQGGLNEKLFF.

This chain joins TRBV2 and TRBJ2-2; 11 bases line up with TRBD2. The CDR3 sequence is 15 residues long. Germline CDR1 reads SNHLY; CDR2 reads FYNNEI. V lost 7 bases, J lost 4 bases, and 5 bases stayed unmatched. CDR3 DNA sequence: TGTGCCAGCACTAGCGGGGGGACTATCACCGGGGAGCTGTTTTTT. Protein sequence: CASTSGGTITGELFF.

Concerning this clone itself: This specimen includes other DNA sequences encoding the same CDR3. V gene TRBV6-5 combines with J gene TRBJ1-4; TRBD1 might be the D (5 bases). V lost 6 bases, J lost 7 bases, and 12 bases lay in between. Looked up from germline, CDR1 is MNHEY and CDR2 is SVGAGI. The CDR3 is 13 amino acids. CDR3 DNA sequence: TGTGCCAGCAGCCGTTGGGGGGGTGAAAAACTGTTTTTT. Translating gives CASSRWGGEKLFF.

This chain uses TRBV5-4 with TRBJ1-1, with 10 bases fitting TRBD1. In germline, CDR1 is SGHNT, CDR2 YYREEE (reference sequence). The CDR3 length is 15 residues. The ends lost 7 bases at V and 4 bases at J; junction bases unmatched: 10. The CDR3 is CASGAGTGAATEAFF. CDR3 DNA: TGTGCCAGCGGGGCCGGGACAGGGGCGGCCACTGAAGCTTTCTTT.

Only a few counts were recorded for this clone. CDR3 sequence: CSVPGPSVTEAFF. The CDR3 DNA reads TGCAGCGTTCCCGGTCCTTCTGTTACTGAAGCTTTCTTT. V gene TRBV29-1 combines with J gene TRBJ1-1; D gene unclear. Germline assignment: CDR1 SQVTM and CDR2 ANQGSEA. The CDR3 has 13 residues. Trimming shortened V by 5 bases and J by 5 bases, and 15 bases separated the two germline ends.

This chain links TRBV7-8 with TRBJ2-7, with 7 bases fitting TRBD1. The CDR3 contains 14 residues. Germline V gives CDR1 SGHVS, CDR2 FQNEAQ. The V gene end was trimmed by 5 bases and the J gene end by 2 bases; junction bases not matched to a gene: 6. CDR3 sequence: CASSAGQVPYEQYF. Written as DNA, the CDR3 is TGTGCCAGCAGCGCAGGACAGGTTCCCTACGAGCAGTACTTC.

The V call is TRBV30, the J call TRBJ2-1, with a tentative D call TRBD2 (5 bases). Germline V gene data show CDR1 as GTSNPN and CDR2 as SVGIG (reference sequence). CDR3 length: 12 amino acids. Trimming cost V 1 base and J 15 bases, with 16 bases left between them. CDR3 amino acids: CAWSARGQDTFF. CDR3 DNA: TGTGCCTGGAGTGCCCGAGGGCAGGATACGTTCTTC.

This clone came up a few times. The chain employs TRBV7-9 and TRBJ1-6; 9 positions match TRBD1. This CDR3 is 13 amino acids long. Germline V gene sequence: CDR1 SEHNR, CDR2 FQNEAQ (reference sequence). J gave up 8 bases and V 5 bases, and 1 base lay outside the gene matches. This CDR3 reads CASSRTGDSPLHF. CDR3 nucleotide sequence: TGTGCCAGCAGCAGGACAGGGGATTCACCCCTCCACTTT. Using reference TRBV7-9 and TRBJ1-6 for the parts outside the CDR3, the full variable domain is DTGVSQNPRHKITKRGQNVTFRCDPISEHNRLYWYRQTLGQGPEFLTYFQNEAQLEKSRLLSDRFSAERPKGSFSTLEIQRTEQGDSAMYLCASSRTGDSPLHFGNGTRLTVT.

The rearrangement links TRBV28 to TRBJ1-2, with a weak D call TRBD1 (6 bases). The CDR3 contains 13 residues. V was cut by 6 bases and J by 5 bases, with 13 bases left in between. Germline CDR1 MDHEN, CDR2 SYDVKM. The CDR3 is CASSSPGTYGYTF. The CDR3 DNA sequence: TGTGCCAGCAGCTCTCCCGGGACATATGGCTACACCTTC.

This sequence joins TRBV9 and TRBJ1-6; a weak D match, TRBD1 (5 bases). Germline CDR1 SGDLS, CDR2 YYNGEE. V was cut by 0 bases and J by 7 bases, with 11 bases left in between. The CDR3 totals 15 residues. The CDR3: CASSVAGRANSPLHF. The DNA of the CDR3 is TGTGCCAGCAGCGTAGCAGGCAGGGCAAATTCACCCCTCCACTTT.

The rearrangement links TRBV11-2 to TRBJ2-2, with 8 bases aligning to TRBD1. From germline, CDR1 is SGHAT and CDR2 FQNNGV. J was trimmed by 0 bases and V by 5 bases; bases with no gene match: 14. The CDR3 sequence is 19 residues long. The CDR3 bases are TGTGCCAGCAGCCACACCGGGACAGGCGAGATTACGAACACCGGGGAGCTGTTTTTT. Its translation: CASSHTGTGEITNTGELFF.

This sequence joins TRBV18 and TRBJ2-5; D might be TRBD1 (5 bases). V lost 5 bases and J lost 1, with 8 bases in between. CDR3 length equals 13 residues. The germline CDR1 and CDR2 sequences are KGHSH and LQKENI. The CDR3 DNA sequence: TGTGCCAGCTCAAGGCAGGGCCAAGAGACCCAGTACTTC. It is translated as CASSRQGQETQYF.

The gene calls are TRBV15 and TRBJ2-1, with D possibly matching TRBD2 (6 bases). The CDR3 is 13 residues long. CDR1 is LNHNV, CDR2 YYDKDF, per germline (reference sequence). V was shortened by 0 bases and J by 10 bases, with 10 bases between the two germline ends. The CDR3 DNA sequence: TGTGCCACCAGCAGAGATCGGGCGGGGGAGCAGTTCTTC. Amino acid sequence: CATSRDRAGEQFF.

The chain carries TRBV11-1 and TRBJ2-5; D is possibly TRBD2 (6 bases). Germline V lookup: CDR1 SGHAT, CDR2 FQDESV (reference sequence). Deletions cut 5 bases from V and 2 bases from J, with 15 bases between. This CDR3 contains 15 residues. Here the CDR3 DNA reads TGTGCCAGCAGCGCGAGGCCGGGACTGCAAGAGACCCAGTACTTC. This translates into CASSARPGLQETQYF. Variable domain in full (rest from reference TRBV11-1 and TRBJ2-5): EAEVAQSPRYKITEKSQAVAFWCDPISGHATLYWYRQILGQGPELLVQFQDESVVDDSQLPKDRFSAERLKGVDSTLKIQPAELGDSAMYLCASSARPGLQETQYFGPGTRLLVL.